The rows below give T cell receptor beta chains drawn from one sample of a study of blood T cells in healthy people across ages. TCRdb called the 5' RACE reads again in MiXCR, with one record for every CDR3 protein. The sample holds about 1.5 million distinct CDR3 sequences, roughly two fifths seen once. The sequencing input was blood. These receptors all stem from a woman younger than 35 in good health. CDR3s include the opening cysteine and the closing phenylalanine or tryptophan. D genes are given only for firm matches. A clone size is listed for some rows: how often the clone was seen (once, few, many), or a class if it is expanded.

CDR3nt: TGTGCCAGCAACAAACCGGGACAGGGGTCCCTTCTCTATGGCTACACCTTC
CDR3aa: CASNKPGQGSLLYGYTF
j_gene: TRBJ1-2
abundance: NA
v_gene: TRBV7-2
d_gene: TRBD1

CDR3nt: TGTGCCAGCAGCACCCAGACTAGCGTCGGTGAGCAGTACTTC
CDR3aa: CASSTQTSVGEQYF
j_gene: TRBJ2-5
abundance: NA
v_gene: TRBV12-3/TRBV12-4
d_gene: TRBD2

CDR3nt: TGTGCCAGCAGTTTAATATTCCATCCTAGCGGGAGTAGCACAGATACGCAGTATTTT
CDR3aa: CASSLIFHPSGSSTDTQYF
j_gene: TRBJ2-3
abundance: NA
v_gene: TRBV12-3/TRBV12-4
d_gene: TRBD2

CDR3nt: TGTGCCAGCAGCTTAGTCGCAGGGATCGGGGCCAAAAACATTCAGTACTTC
CDR3aa: CASSLVAGIGAKNIQYF
j_gene: TRBJ2-4
abundance: few
v_gene: TRBV7-2
d_gene: NA

CDR3nt: TGTGCCAGCAGTGATTTGGGACAGGGAAACTCACCCCTCCACTTT
CDR3aa: CASSDLGQGNSPLHF
j_gene: TRBJ1-6
abundance: few
v_gene: TRBV2
d_gene: TRBD1

CDR3nt: TGTGCCAGCAGTTTAGTGGCTGCCGGGCCCGAGCCTGAAGCTTTCTTT
CDR3aa: CASSLVAAGPEPEAFF
j_gene: TRBJ1-1
abundance: NA
v_gene: TRBV28
d_gene: NA

CDR3nt: TGTGCCAGCAGCCCCGTCCAACAGACCCAGTACTTC
CDR3aa: CASSPVQQTQYF
j_gene: TRBJ2-5
abundance: NA
v_gene: TRBV11-2
d_gene: NA

CDR3nt: TGCGCCAGCAGCAGGACAGGGGAATCCTCTGGGGCCAACGTCCTGACTTTC
CDR3aa: CASSRTGESSGANVLTF
j_gene: TRBJ2-6
abundance: NA
v_gene: TRBV5-1
d_gene: TRBD1

CDR3nt: TGCAGTGCTAGAGGTCAGGGGAGGAACGAGCAGTACTTC
CDR3aa: CSARGQGRNEQYF
j_gene: TRBJ2-7
abundance: few
v_gene: TRBV20-1
d_gene: NA

CDR3nt: TGTGCCAGCAGTGCCCGGGACAGGATTACCTACGAGCAGTACTTC
CDR3aa: CASSARDRITYEQYF
j_gene: TRBJ2-7
abundance: NA
v_gene: TRBV25-1
d_gene: TRBD1

CDR3nt: TGTGCCAGCAGTTGGCTCCTAAGAGGAACTGGAGCTTTCTTT
CDR3aa: CASSWLLRGTGAFF
j_gene: TRBJ1-1
abundance: NA
v_gene: TRBV12-3/TRBV12-4
d_gene: NA

CDR3nt: TGTGCCAGCAGTCCTGGGGGGGGCGGGAGTTACGAGCAGTACTTC
CDR3aa: CASSPGGGGSYEQYF
j_gene: TRBJ2-7
abundance: NA
v_gene: TRBV28
d_gene: NA

CDR3nt: TGTGCCAGCAGCTTACGGGACCCTAACCCCTATAATTCACCCCTCCACTTT
CDR3aa: CASSLRDPNPYNSPLHF
j_gene: TRBJ1-6
abundance: few
v_gene: TRBV7-9
d_gene: NA

CDR3nt: TGTGCCAGCAGCTTAGTTGGTTGGAGCACTGAAGCTTTCTTT
CDR3aa: CASSLVGWSTEAFF
j_gene: TRBJ1-1
abundance: NA
v_gene: TRBV7-2
d_gene: NA

CDR3nt: TGCGCCAGCAGCCGGACAGGGCTTGGGGCAGATACGCAGTATTTT
CDR3aa: CASSRTGLGADTQYF
j_gene: TRBJ2-3
abundance: few
v_gene: TRBV5-1
d_gene: TRBD1

CDR3nt: TGCAGTGTAGTCCGGGGACTGCGAGGGAACTATGACTACACCTTC
CDR3aa: CSVVRGLRGNYDYTF
j_gene: TRBJ1-2
abundance: NA
v_gene: TRBV20-1
d_gene: NA

CDR3nt: TGCAGTGCTCAGGGGGACACCTCCTACAATGAGCAGTACTTC
CDR3aa: CSAQGDTSYNEQYF
j_gene: TRBJ2-7
abundance: NA
v_gene: TRBV20-1
d_gene: TRBD1

CDR3nt: TGTGCCAGCAGGTTAGCGGGAGGGGCCTACAATGAGCTGTTCTTC
CDR3aa: CASRLAGGAYNELFF
j_gene: TRBJ2-1
abundance: NA
v_gene: TRBV27
d_gene: TRBD2

CDR3nt: TGCAGTGCTACCCAGGAAGCGGGATTGCGCGAGCAGTACTTC
CDR3aa: CSATQEAGLREQYF
j_gene: TRBJ2-7
abundance: NA
v_gene: TRBV20-1
d_gene: TRBD2

CDR3nt: TGTGCCAGCAGCTTAACACAGGGGGCCGATGAGCAGTACTTC
CDR3aa: CASSLTQGADEQYF
j_gene: TRBJ2-7
abundance: NA
v_gene: TRBV7-3
d_gene: TRBD1

CDR3nt: TGCGCCAGCAGCTCTCGACAGGGGATCGCCAAAAACATTCAGTACTTC
CDR3aa: CASSSRQGIAKNIQYF
j_gene: TRBJ2-4
abundance: few
v_gene: TRBV4-1
d_gene: TRBD1

CDR3nt: TGTGCCAGCACCGTTACTAGCGGGGGACACAATGAGCAGTTCTTC
CDR3aa: CASTVTSGGHNEQFF
j_gene: TRBJ2-1
abundance: NA
v_gene: TRBV9
d_gene: TRBD2

CDR3nt: TGTGCCACCGCGCGCCAGGGAAATACGCAGTATTTT
CDR3aa: CATARQGNTQYF
j_gene: TRBJ2-3
abundance: NA
v_gene: TRBV2
d_gene: NA

CDR3nt: TGTGCCAGCAGCCAAAGACAGGAAGCTTTCTTT
CDR3aa: CASSQRQEAFF
j_gene: TRBJ1-1
abundance: once
v_gene: TRBV3-1
d_gene: NA

CDR3nt: TGTGCCACCAGTGATCCAACAGTAAACAATGAGCAGTTCTTC
CDR3aa: CATSDPTVNNEQFF
j_gene: TRBJ2-1
abundance: many
v_gene: TRBV24-1
d_gene: NA

CDR3nt: TGTGCCAGCATCCTTCCAGGGTTCGGTGGCTACACCTTC
CDR3aa: CASILPGFGGYTF
j_gene: TRBJ1-2
abundance: many
v_gene: TRBV28
d_gene: NA

CDR3nt: TGCGCCAGCAGCCAAGCGACGAGCACTGAAGCTTTCTTT
CDR3aa: CASSQATSTEAFF
j_gene: TRBJ1-1
abundance: NA
v_gene: TRBV4-3
d_gene: NA

CDR3nt: TGTGCCAGCAGCGTAGGGACAGGGGTTAACTATGGCTACACCTTC
CDR3aa: CASSVGTGVNYGYTF
j_gene: TRBJ1-2
abundance: NA
v_gene: TRBV9
d_gene: TRBD1

CDR3nt: TGTGCCAAACCCCAAGAGACCCAGTACTTC
CDR3aa: CAKPQETQYF
j_gene: TRBJ2-5
abundance: NA
v_gene: TRBV25-1
d_gene: NA

CDR3nt: TGTGCCAGCAGCTTAGTCCCAGGGGCAGAATATGGCTACACCTTC
CDR3aa: CASSLVPGAEYGYTF
j_gene: TRBJ1-2
abundance: NA
v_gene: TRBV7-2
d_gene: NA

CDR3nt: TGTGCCAGCAGAACGGAGATGTCATGGACAGATACGCAGTATTTT
CDR3aa: CASRTEMSWTDTQYF
j_gene: TRBJ2-3
abundance: few
v_gene: TRBV5-6
d_gene: NA

CDR3nt: TGCAGCGTTGGATCGTTCGGGACTAATGAAAAACTGTTTTTT
CDR3aa: CSVGSFGTNEKLFF
j_gene: TRBJ1-4
abundance: few
v_gene: TRBV29-1
d_gene: NA

CDR3nt: TGTGCCAGCAGCTACGTGACTAGCGGGAGGAATGAGCAGTTCTTC
CDR3aa: CASSYVTSGRNEQFF
j_gene: TRBJ2-1
abundance: few
v_gene: TRBV12-3/TRBV12-4
d_gene: TRBD2

CDR3nt: TGTGCCAGCAGTTTAGCCCACTCAGCCCAGCATTTT
CDR3aa: CASSLAHSAQHF
j_gene: TRBJ1-5
abundance: many
v_gene: TRBV12-3/TRBV12-4
d_gene: NA

CDR3nt: TGTGCCAGCAGTTCCCCCAATCAGCCCCAGCATTTT
CDR3aa: CASSSPNQPQHF
j_gene: TRBJ1-5
abundance: many
v_gene: TRBV6-6
d_gene: NA

CDR3nt: TGCAGTGCTAGGGGCCGGCTCGATGAGCAGTTCTTC
CDR3aa: CSARGRLDEQFF
j_gene: TRBJ2-1
abundance: few
v_gene: TRBV20-1
d_gene: NA

CDR3nt: TGCAGCGCAACCTGGGACGTCCACAATGAGCAGTACTTC
CDR3aa: CSATWDVHNEQYF
j_gene: TRBJ2-5
abundance: few
v_gene: TRBV29-1
d_gene: NA

CDR3nt: TGCGCCAGCAGCTTTGGCACAGCAACTAATGAAAAACTGTTTTTT
CDR3aa: CASSFGTATNEKLFF
j_gene: TRBJ1-4
abundance: NA
v_gene: TRBV5-1
d_gene: NA

CDR3nt: TGTGCCAGCAGCCGGATTACTCTGGGACAGCCCCCGACTGAAGCTTTCTTT
CDR3aa: CASSRITLGQPPTEAFF
j_gene: TRBJ1-1
abundance: few
v_gene: TRBV7-9
d_gene: TRBD1

CDR3nt: TGTGCCAGCAGCAAAGAGACTGGGGACAGGGAGGTTTTTGAGCAGTTCTTC
CDR3aa: CASSKETGDREVFEQFF
j_gene: TRBJ2-1
abundance: NA
v_gene: TRBV21-1
d_gene: NA

CDR3nt: TGTGCCAGCAGAGTGGACAGCTCCTACAATGAGCAGTTCTTC
CDR3aa: CASRVDSSYNEQFF
j_gene: TRBJ2-1
abundance: NA
v_gene: TRBV6-1
d_gene: NA

CDR3nt: TGTGCCTGGAGGACGGCTAGCACAGATACGCAGTATTTT
CDR3aa: CAWRTASTDTQYF
j_gene: TRBJ2-3
abundance: few
v_gene: TRBV30
d_gene: NA

CDR3nt: TGTGCCAGCAGCCTCCAAGGACAGAGCCAAGAGACCCAGTACTTC
CDR3aa: CASSLQGQSQETQYF
j_gene: TRBJ2-5
abundance: NA
v_gene: TRBV7-2
d_gene: NA

CDR3nt: TGTGCCAGCAGCCCCGACTTCAACGAGCAGTACTTC
CDR3aa: CASSPDFNEQYF
j_gene: TRBJ2-7
abundance: NA
v_gene: TRBV7-9
d_gene: NA

CDR3nt: TGTGCCAGCAGAGCTTGGCGGGGCCGGGCAGATACGCAGTATTTT
CDR3aa: CASRAWRGRADTQYF
j_gene: TRBJ2-3
abundance: few
v_gene: TRBV7-2
d_gene: NA

CDR3nt: TGTGCCAGCAGCGCCGGACAGGGGGCGAACTACGAGCAGTACTTC
CDR3aa: CASSAGQGANYEQYF
j_gene: TRBJ2-7
abundance: NA
v_gene: TRBV9
d_gene: TRBD1

CDR3nt: TGTGCCAGCAGCGTAGGTCTAGCTGTAAACACCGGGGAGCTGTTTTTT
CDR3aa: CASSVGLAVNTGELFF
j_gene: TRBJ2-2
abundance: NA
v_gene: TRBV9
d_gene: NA

CDR3nt: TGCGCCAGCAGCGAATCCTCTACTAGCGGGAGATTTCAAGAGACCCAGTACTTC
CDR3aa: CASSESSTSGRFQETQYF
j_gene: TRBJ2-5
abundance: few
v_gene: TRBV5-1
d_gene: TRBD2

CDR3nt: TGTGCCACCAGTGCCCCAGAGGGTAAGACCCAGTACTTC
CDR3aa: CATSAPEGKTQYF
j_gene: TRBJ2-5
abundance: NA
v_gene: TRBV24-1
d_gene: NA

CDR3nt: TGCGCCAGCAGCCGAGACGGCTACTATGGCTACACCTTC
CDR3aa: CASSRDGYYGYTF
j_gene: TRBJ1-2
abundance: many
v_gene: TRBV4-3
d_gene: NA

CDR3nt: TGCGCCAGCAGCTTGACGGGGTCCTATAATTCACCCCTCCACTTT
CDR3aa: CASSLTGSYNSPLHF
j_gene: TRBJ1-6
abundance: many
v_gene: TRBV27
d_gene: NA

CDR3nt: TGCAGTGCGTACGACAGGATCTTAATAAGGAATGAGCAGTTCTTC
CDR3aa: CSAYDRILIRNEQFF
j_gene: TRBJ2-1
abundance: NA
v_gene: TRBV20-1
d_gene: NA

CDR3nt: TGCAGTGCTAGAGGCAACGGACATGGCTACACCTTC
CDR3aa: CSARGNGHGYTF
j_gene: TRBJ1-2
abundance: NA
v_gene: TRBV20-1
d_gene: NA

CDR3nt: TGTGCCATCAGTGAGACAGGGCTCACCGGGGAGCTGTTTTTT
CDR3aa: CAISETGLTGELFF
j_gene: TRBJ2-2
abundance: few
v_gene: TRBV10-3
d_gene: NA

CDR3nt: TGCGCCAGCAGCCAAGATCTGTACAGCAGCAATCAGCCCCAGCATTTT
CDR3aa: CASSQDLYSSNQPQHF
j_gene: TRBJ1-5
abundance: NA
v_gene: TRBV4-3
d_gene: NA

CDR3nt: TGTGCCAGCAGTGAAAGGACAGTCTATGGCTACACCTTC
CDR3aa: CASSERTVYGYTF
j_gene: TRBJ1-2
abundance: NA
v_gene: TRBV2
d_gene: NA

CDR3nt: TGTGCCAGCAGTTTAGGGACCGAAACGAGAAGGTCCTATAATTCACCCCTCCACTTT
CDR3aa: CASSLGTETRRSYNSPLHF
j_gene: TRBJ1-6
abundance: few
v_gene: TRBV12-3/TRBV12-4
d_gene: NA

CDR3nt: TGTGCCAGCAGCTTAGCGCGCACGGGGGCCGGAGATACGCAGTATTTT
CDR3aa: CASSLARTGAGDTQYF
j_gene: TRBJ2-3
abundance: few
v_gene: TRBV7-2
d_gene: NA

CDR3nt: TGCAGTGCTGCGACTAGCGGGGATTACAATGAGCAGTACTTC
CDR3aa: CSAATSGDYNEQYF
j_gene: TRBJ2-5
abundance: NA
v_gene: TRBV20-1
d_gene: TRBD2

CDR3nt: TGTGCCAGCAGCTTAGACAGGGGGGGTCCCTACGAGCAGTACTTC
CDR3aa: CASSLDRGGPYEQYF
j_gene: TRBJ2-7
abundance: few
v_gene: TRBV7-8
d_gene: NA